Only one count was recorded for the clone carrying this TCR beta chain. The V and J ends lost 5 bases and 1 base, in that order; junction bases with no gene match: 4. The CDR3 has 16 residues. The germline CDR1 and CDR2 sequences are LNHNV and YYDKDF (reference sequence). The study drew participants aged about 18 to 89 years from some 25 US areas. Categorization into cohorts depended on clinical history that participants reported. Using immunoSEQ multiplex PCR, the repertoire was profiled, and TCRdb retains in-frame clones only, with some absent. The sample includes roughly 280,000 clones, about nine tenths of them seen just once. These data come from a study of blood T cell repertoires in COVID-19. In the study overall: Some COVID-19 samples were acute and others convalescent; all came from the United States, Italy and Spain. T cells, B-cell-depleted T cells, or PBMCs provided the cDNA or gDNA that served as material.

The specimen was PBMCs or T cells enriched from blood (not recorded which). The chain links TRBV15 to TRBJ2-1; TRBD2 matches at 11 bases. This clonotype was sampled from a woman aged 25 to 39 with acute COVID-19. CDR3 amino acids: CATSPTSGASYNEQFF. The CDR3 bases are TGTGCCACCAGCCCGACTAGCGGGGCTTCCTACAATGAGCAGTTCTTC.